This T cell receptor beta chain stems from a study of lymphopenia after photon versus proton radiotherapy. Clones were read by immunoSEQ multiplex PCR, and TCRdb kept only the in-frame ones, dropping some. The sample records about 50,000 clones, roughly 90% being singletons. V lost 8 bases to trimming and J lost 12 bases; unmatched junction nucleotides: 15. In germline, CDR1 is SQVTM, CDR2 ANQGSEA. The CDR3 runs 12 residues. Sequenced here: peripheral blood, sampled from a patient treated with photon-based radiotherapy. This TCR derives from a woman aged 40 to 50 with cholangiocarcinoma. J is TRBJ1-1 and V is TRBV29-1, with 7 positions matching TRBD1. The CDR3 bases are TGCAGCTCATGGACAGGTGGCTCGTCAACTTTCTTT. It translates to CSSWTGGSSTFF.